This TCR beta chain was identified in a study of blood T cell repertoires in COVID-19. V was pared by 1 base and J by 10 bases, with 4 bases between. The V gene's germline CDR1 is KGHDR and CDR2 SFDVKD. The CDR3 extends over 11 amino acids. The authors' processing: Counts of nucleated cells, estimated from reference gene primer amplification, were obtained. Produced via immunoSEQ multiplex PCR; TCRdb's table is partial and in-frame only. V, J and clone size are taken as reported in that table, and D and trimming were inferred from the DNA itself. Here the sample spans about 200,000 clones, approximately 90% being singletons.

The specimen sequenced was peripheral blood. The chain carries TRBV24-1 and TRBJ2-1; D is ambiguous. This sequence was found in a woman aged 50 to 60 with COVID-19, enrolled during active disease. CDR3 in DNA: TGTGCCACCAGTGATTTTCGGGAGCAGTTCTTC. Translation gives CATSDFREQFF.